These 30 T cell receptor beta chains came from one sample sequenced in a study of tumor-infiltrating lymphocytes in primary liver carcinoma. Taking about 20-31 mg of unsorted bulk tissue, the authors co-extracted RNA and DNA. Synthesis of TCR beta cDNA was carried out from 500 ng total RNA with a constant-region primer. Each TCR beta library was derived from three nested multiplex PCR rounds that employed slightly modified ARM-PCR. Rounds one and two of PCR, each of about 10 cycles, were primed with TRBV1-TRBV30 forward primers and a C-beta reverse primer. TCRdb fed the multiplex PCR reads into MiXCR, producing one record per CDR3 protein. The profile shows 44,000 or so distinct CDR3 sequences, less than 75% of them singletons. What was sequenced was liver tumor tissue from sampling region 5. The subset was: tumor region T5, tumor centre. These TCRs come from a middle-aged man with primary liver carcinoma and hepatitis B virus infection.

This clonotype was counted a single time. The CDR3 carries no conserved terminal phenylalanine or tryptophan, so it likely arises from a read error. The chain is built from TRBV11-1 and TRBJ2-1; 14 bases map to TRBD2. CDR3 length: 17 amino acids. CDR1 and CDR2 from the germline V gene are SGHAT and FQDESV (reference sequence). Trimming at V came to 3 bases and at J to 9 bases, leaving 10 bases not matched to a gene. The CDR3 DNA follows: TGTGCCAGCAGCTTGGGACTAGCGGGAGAAGTTGACAGTGAGCAGTTCTAC. It is translated as CASSLGLAGEVDSEQFY.

Worth noting for this clonotype: The junction shows a germline mismatch at one end, possibly a read error. The gene calls are TRBV12-3 or TRBV12-4 and TRBJ2-1; D ambiguous. The CDR3 spans 13 residues. The CDR3 coding sequence is TGTGCCAGCAGCCCCCATAGTGGGAATGAGCAGTCCTTC. It translates to CASSPHSGNEQSF.

Regarding this clonotype: As the CDR3 is not closed by the conserved phenylalanine or tryptophan, this likely results from a read error. The gene calls are TRBV12-3 or TRBV12-4 and TRBJ2-5; 7 bases map to TRBD1. This CDR3 is 13 amino acids long. The DNA for the CDR3 is TGTGCCAGCAGCTGGACAGGTCAAGGGACCCAGTACTTA. Its translation is CASSWTGQGTQYL.

There are many counts of this clonotype. The chain has TRBV29-1 and TRBJ2-1, with a possible D match to TRBD1 (6 bases). The germline gives CDR1 SQVTM, CDR2 ANQGSEA. V lost 7 bases and J lost 7, with 20 bases in between. The CDR3 totals 14 residues. The CDR3 loop is CSGADFEGTNEQFF. CDR3 nucleotide sequence: TGCAGCGGGGCGGACTTCGAAGGGACAAATGAGCAGTTCTTC.

As to this clonotype: Here the CDR3 omits its conserved ending phenylalanine or tryptophan, so a read error is the likely source. The gene calls are TRBV11-2 and TRBJ2-1; D is ambiguous. Gene TRBJ2-7 matches the end of the DNA better, so the J call may be wrong. There are 13 residues in the CDR3. Germline lookup yields CDR1 SGHAT and CDR2 FQNNGV. CDR3 amino acids: CASSLNDAYEQYS. The CDR3, as DNA: TGTGCCAGCAGCTTAAATGATGCCTATGAACAGTACTCC.

As for this clonotype: A read error may produce the germline difference seen at one junction end. V usage is TRBV12-3 or TRBV12-4 and J usage is TRBJ2-3; 9 bases map to TRBD2. The CDR3 is 16 residues long. Here the CDR3 reads CVSRRGLARSTDTQYF. In DNA, the CDR3 is TGTGTCAGCAGGCGTGGACTAGCGCGTAGCACAGATACGCAGTATTTT.

Comment on this clonotype: In this CDR3 the conserved last residue, phenylalanine or tryptophan, is missing, so a read error is likely. The gene calls are TRBV30 and TRBJ2-3; D gene uncertain. Germline V gives CDR1 GTSNPN, CDR2 SVGIG (reference sequence). The CDR3 runs to 13 residues. The CDR3 nucleotides read TGTACCTGGAGTTCCCTACCCCCATATACGCAGTATATT. It specifies CTWSSLPPYTQYI.

In the case of this clonotype: Because it lacks the conserved phenylalanine or tryptophan at the end, this CDR3 is likely a read error. The chain combines TRBV29-1 with TRBJ1-1; D not certain. The CDR3 loop spans 11 amino acids. In germline, CDR1 is SQVTM, CDR2 ANQGSEA. The V and J ends lost 6 bases and 9 bases respectively, with 14 bases between them. The CDR3: CSVIRDEKAFY. CDR3 bases: TGCAGCGTCATTAGGGATGAAAAAGCTTTCTAT.

In regard to this clonotype: The CDR3 ends on some other residue instead of the conserved phenylalanine or tryptophan, so this is likely a read error. The chain uses TRBV11-2 and TRBJ1-2, with 7 bases that match TRBD1. Per the germline V gene, CDR1 is SGHAT and CDR2 is FQNNGV. The CDR3 is 13 residues long. In DNA, the CDR3 is TGTGTCAGCAGCCTACAGGGGAACTATTGCTACACCCTC. It codes for CVSSLQGNYCYTL.

CDR3 sequence reads: CASSSIHVGYNEQFF. In nucleotides, the CDR3 is TGTGCCAGCAGCTCTATACATGTCGGATATAATGAGCAGTTCTTC. The rearrangement uses TRBV11-2 and TRBJ2-1; D not certain. The V end lost 4 bases, the J end lost 7 bases, and 17 bases lay between the germline ends. Germline CDR1 reads SGHAT; CDR2 reads FQNNGV. CDR3 length: 15 residues.

In regard to this clonotype: A read error may produce the germline difference seen at one junction end. The chain has TRBV11-2 and TRBJ1-2, with a weak D call TRBD1 (5 bases). CDR1 SGHAT and CDR2 FQNNGV come from the germline V gene. The CDR3 is made up of 14 amino acids. In DNA, the CDR3 is TGCGCCAGCAGCTTCTCCGGGACGGCTTATGGCTACACCTTC. As protein: CASSFSGTAYGYTF. The entire variable domain, with the rest obtained from reference TRBV11-2 and TRBJ1-2, is as follows: EAGVAQSPRYKIIEKRQSVAFWCNPISGHATLYWYQQILGQGPKLLIQFQNNGVVDDSQLPKDRFSAERLKGVDSTLKIQPAKLEDSAVYLCASSFSGTAYGYTFGSGTRLTVV.

The chain joins TRBV28 to TRBJ2-4; 7 bases are shared with TRBD1. Trimming took 4 bases from V and 0 from J; bases not matched to a gene: 9. Germline CDR1 MDHEN, CDR2 SYDVKM. The CDR3 contains 17 residues. The CDR3 sequence is CASSWGQSVIAKNIQYF. The CDR3 coding sequence is TGTGCCAGCAGTTGGGGACAGAGCGTGATAGCCAAAAACATTCAGTACTTC.

As concerns this clonotype: The conserved closing phenylalanine or tryptophan is absent in this CDR3, likely reflecting a read error. This chain links TRBV6-2 or TRBV6-3 with TRBJ2-7; D tentatively reads TRBD1 or TRBD2 (5 bases each). Germline values: CDR1 MNHEY, CDR2 SVGEGT. The V end lost 4 bases, the J end lost 4 bases, and 11 bases lay between the germline ends. This CDR3 region has 13 residues. The CDR3 reads CASSSTGAYEQYL. The CDR3 nucleotides are TGTGCCAGCAGTTCGACCGGGGCGTACGAGCAGTACTTA.

As regards this clonotype: Sequence at one end of the junction differs from germline and may be a read error. This sequence joins TRBV5-6 and TRBJ2-1; maybe TRBD1 (7 bases). CDR1 SGHDT and CDR2 YYEEEE come from the germline V gene. This CDR3 is built from 16 residues. This CDR3 reads CASSLEGASTYNEQFF. As DNA, the CDR3 is TGTGCTAGCAGCTTGGAGGGGGCAAGCACCTACAATGAGCAGTTCTTC.

This clonotype was seen a single time. The junction departs from germline at one end; a sequencing error may be responsible. V gene TRBV4-2 combines with J gene TRBJ1-2; D is uncertain. This CDR3 is built from 12 residues. Germline lookup yields CDR1 LGHNA and CDR2 YNFKEQ. This chain's CDR3 is CANSQEDYGYTF. The CDR3 DNA follows: TGTGCCAACAGCCAAGAGGATTATGGCTACACCTTC.

A remark on this clonotype: At one of its ends the junction is not consistent with the germline gene, which may arise from a read error. The chain joins TRBV7-8 to TRBJ2-7; D possibly corresponds to TRBD1 (6 bases). CDR3 length: 14 amino acids. Germline CDR1 reads SGHVS; CDR2 reads FQNEAQ. CDR3 sequence: CVSSLGYRDRDQYF. The CDR3, as DNA: TGTGTCAGCAGCTTAGGGTACAGGGACCGGGACCAGTACTTC.

Remarks on this clonotype: The junction departs from the called germline gene at one end, perhaps through a read error. The V call is TRBV6-5, the J call TRBJ2-7; D unresolved. Germline lookup yields CDR1 MNHEY and CDR2 SVGAGI. The CDR3 is 15 residues long. Written as DNA, the CDR3 is TGTGCCAGCACCTACTCCCGGCCATGCACCTACGAGCAGTACTTT. It codes for CASTYSRPCTYEQYF.

This chain connects TRBV29-1 to TRBJ2-5; D is possibly TRBD2 (6 bases). The CDR3 consists of 12 residues. Germline-derived CDR1 and CDR2 are SQVTM and ANQGSEA. V lost 6 bases, J lost 5 bases, and 13 bases lay in between. In DNA, the CDR3 is TGCAGCGTCGGAGGGCAGGGTGAGACCCAGTACTTC. Translated: CSVGGQGETQYF.

The gene calls are TRBV14 and TRBJ2-3; tentative D call: TRBD1 (6 bases). The CDR3 has 16 residues. The V end was cut by 3 bases, the J end by 4 bases, with 17 bases between. From germline, CDR1 is SGHDN and CDR2 FVKESK. CDR3 sequence reads: CASSHRTDWGPDTQYF. CDR3 nucleotides: TGTGCCAGCAGCCACCGGACAGACTGGGGGCCAGATACGCAGTATTTT.

This clonotype was found many times. The rearrangement joins TRBV5-1 to TRBJ1-2, with D unclear. The CDR3 has 17 amino acids. CDR1 SGHRS and CDR2 YFSETQ come from the germline V gene. The ends were cut back, 4 bases at V and 2 bases at J, with 21 bases in the middle. The CDR3 protein is CASSPGWRTDPNYGYTF. CDR3 in DNA: TGCGCCAGCAGCCCAGGATGGCGGACGGACCCAAACTATGGCTACACCTTC. Drawing the rest from reference TRBV5-1 and TRBJ1-2, the complete variable domain is KAGVTQTPRYLIKTRGQQVTLSCSPISGHRSVSWYQQTPGQGLQFLFEYFSETQRNKGNFPGRFSGRQFSNSRSEMNVSTLELGDSALYLCASSPGWRTDPNYGYTFGSGTRLTVV.

About this clonotype itself: No conserved phenylalanine or tryptophan is present at the end of the CDR3, so a read error is the likely explanation. CDR3 coding DNA: TGTGCCAACAGTCGGATGGGTGGGGAGCAGTACTAC. It translates to CANSRMGGEQYY. V usage is TRBV12-3 or TRBV12-4 and J usage is TRBJ2-7; D is uncertain. The CDR3 length is 12 residues.

In the case of this clonotype: At one end, the junction sequence differs from germline, possibly due to a read error. The chain employs TRBV11-2 and TRBJ2-1, with D perhaps matching TRBD1 (5 bases). CDR1 is SGHAT, CDR2 FQNNGV, per germline. The CDR3 has 16 amino acids. The CDR3 sequence is CVSSSPGVGPYNGHFF. CDR3 in DNA: TGTGTCAGCAGCTCGCCCGGTGTGGGGCCCTACAATGGGCACTTCTTC. Supplemented by reference TRBV11-2 and TRBJ2-1, the full variable domain reads EAGVAQSPRYKIIEKRQSVAFWCNPISGHATLYWYQQILGQGPKLLIQFQNNGVVDDSQLPKDRFSAERLKGVDSTLKIQPAKLEDSAVYLCVSSSPGVGPYNGHFFGPGTRLTVL.

V and J are TRBV30 and TRBJ2-3; 10 positions agree with TRBD2. Germline loops: CDR1 GTSNPN, CDR2 SVGIG (reference sequence). V trimming: 2 bases; J trimming: 7 bases; junction bases outside the gene matches: 3. This CDR3 contains 13 residues. The CDR3 DNA follows: TGTGCCTGGAGTCTAGCGGGAGTAAATACGCAGTATTTT. Translated: CAWSLAGVNTQYF. Based on the CDR3 plus reference TRBV30 and TRBJ2-3, the full variable domain is SQTIHQWPATLVQPVGSPLSLECTVEGTSNPNLYWYRQAAGRGLQLLFYSVGIGQISSEVPQNLSASRPQDRQFILSSKKLLLSDSGFYLCAWSLAGVNTQYFGPGTRLTVL.

This sequence joins TRBV20-1 and TRBJ2-7, with D perhaps TRBD1 (5 bases). Germline assignment: CDR1 DFQATT and CDR2 SNEGSKA (reference sequence). V was shortened by 1 base and J by 0 bases, with 13 bases between the two germline ends. The CDR3 has 15 residues. The CDR3 DNA is TGCAGTGCTAGAGGTAGGGGATCACTCTCCTACGAGCAGTACTTC. This sequence encodes CSARGRGSLSYEQYF.

This clonotype has a handful of counts. J is TRBJ2-1 and V is TRBV11-3; unclear D gene. The CDR3 totals 15 residues. The ends were cut back, 8 bases at V and 6 bases at J, with 20 bases in the middle. From germline, CDR1 is SGHNT and CDR2 YENEEA. Here the CDR3 DNA reads TGTGCCAGCGACATGTCTGGTCTAGGGCCCAATGAGCAGTTCTTC. Translating gives CASDMSGLGPNEQFF.

Remarks on this clonotype: Relative to the germline gene, one junction end is altered; a read error may explain this. J is TRBJ2-2 and V is TRBV9, with a possible D match to TRBD1 (5 bases). Germline loops: CDR1 SGDLS, CDR2 YYNGEE. This CDR3 is 15 amino acids long. DNA of the CDR3: TGTGCCAACAGCGTAGTCGCTGGGGCTGGCGGGGAGCTGTTTTTT. It yields the protein CANSVVAGAGGELFF.

As regards this clonotype: An end of the junction differs from the germline gene, which may be a read error. V usage is TRBV11-2 and J usage is TRBJ2-7; TRBD2 is a possible D gene (6 bases). CDR3 length: 15 amino acids. Germline loops: CDR1 SGHAT, CDR2 FQNNGV. The CDR3 loop reads CACSLGGTLPYEQYF. The DNA for the CDR3 is TGTGCCTGCAGTCTCGGCGGGACCCTACCCTACGAGCAGTACTTC.

As concerns this clonotype: A read error may be the cause here, since a much bigger clone is one base away. V and J are TRBV28 and TRBJ2-1, with 8 bases matching TRBD2. Germline loops: CDR1 MDHEN, CDR2 SYDVKM. This CDR3 has 14 amino acids. The trim removed 7 bases at V and 5 bases at J, leaving 7 bases unmatched. The CDR3 protein is CASITSGSHNEQFF. DNA of the CDR3: TGTGCCAGCATCACCAGCGGGAGTCACAATGAGCAGTTCTTC.

The V and J genes are TRBV28 and TRBJ2-7; D tentatively fits TRBD1 or TRBD2 (6 bases each). Per germline, CDR1 MDHEN and CDR2 SYDVKM. CDR3 length equals 15 residues. V dropped 2 bases and J dropped 2 bases, with 13 bases sitting between them. The CDR3 DNA is TGTGCCAGCAGTTTAAGGGGGGCGCTACCCTACGAGCAGTACTTC. This translates into CASSLRGALPYEQYF.

Comment on this clonotype: The missing conserved phenylalanine or tryptophan at the end of this CDR3 makes a read error likely. CDR3: CASVPGAYEQYL. As DNA, the CDR3 is TGTGCCTCCGTCCCGGGGGCCTACGAGCAGTACCTC. V is TRBV28 and J is TRBJ2-7; D might be TRBD2 (6 bases). The CDR3 runs 12 residues. Trimming shortened V by 11 bases and J by 2 bases, and 13 bases separated the two germline ends. The V gene's germline CDR1 is MDHEN and CDR2 SYDVKM.